Shown below are 22 T cell receptor beta chains from a single sample sequenced in a study of OX40 agonist ivuxolimab in advanced cancers. Using immunoSEQ multiplex PCR, the repertoire was profiled, and TCRdb retains in-frame clones only, with some absent. The sample yields about 20,000 clones, over 80% seen once. Sequencing used CD4+ or CD8+ T cells sorted from blood, obtained in a trial of the OX40 agonist ivuxolimab. The receptors come from an adult with an advanced solid tumor such as melanoma, head and neck, liver or kidney cancer.

V usage is TRBV10-3 and J usage is TRBJ1-1; the match to TRBD1 covers 7 bases. Germline assignment: CDR1 ENHRY and CDR2 SYGVKD. The CDR3 is 14 amino acids. The junction had 5 bases not matched to a gene; V was cut back by 7 bases and J by 0 bases. For the CDR3, the DNA is TGTGCCATCATCGGGGACAGCCTGAACACTGAAGCTTTCTTT. It codes for CAIIGDSLNTEAFF.

The chain recombines TRBV11-2 with TRBJ2-3, with 9 nucleotides matching TRBD1. This CDR3 spans 15 amino acids. V was clipped by 3 bases and J by 1 base; unmatched bases: 2. Looked up from germline, CDR1 is SGHAT and CDR2 is FQNNGV. CDR3 protein: CASSFRDRGTDTQYF. The CDR3 DNA follows: TGTGCCAGCAGCTTCCGGGACAGGGGCACAGATACGCAGTATTTT.

This clone appeared once. The V and J genes are TRBV13 and TRBJ1-1, with D unresolved. The germline V gene has CDR1 PRHDT and CDR2 FYEKMQ (reference sequence). Trimming took off 0 bases at V and 4 bases at J, with 6 bases between the two ends. The CDR3 runs 13 residues. CDR3 DNA sequence: TGTGCCAGCAGCTTAGGTGGAGGCACTGAAGCTTTCTTT. This translates into CASSLGGGTEAFF.

This clone was observed a single time. This chain links TRBV5-6 with TRBJ1-1; 8 bases are shared with TRBD1. With 4 bases clipped from V and 6 bases from J, the junction kept 8 bases outside the gene matches. This CDR3 contains 14 residues. Per germline, CDR1 SGHDT and CDR2 YYEEEE. This CDR3 reads CASSMTGEGSEAFF. The CDR3 DNA reads TGTGCCAGCAGCATGACAGGGGAAGGATCTGAAGCTTTCTTT.

The V and J genes are TRBV25-1 and TRBJ1-5; no firm D call. Trimming stripped 0 bases from V and 5 bases from J, with 5 bases between. The CDR3 consists of 13 residues. Germline V gene sequence: CDR1 MGHDK, CDR2 SYGVNS. The DNA of the CDR3 is TGTGCCAGCAGTGAATACGGGGATCAGCCCCAGCATTTT. It translates to CASSEYGDQPQHF.

The chain is built from TRBV4-1 and TRBJ1-1; no reliable D call. The germline V and J ends were trimmed by 1 base and 4 bases, with 13 bases remaining between them. The V gene's germline CDR1 is MGHRA and CDR2 YSYEKL. This CDR3 spans 15 amino acids. Written as DNA, the CDR3 is TGCGCCAGCAGCCAAGTTAGCCCCTTGGTCACTGAAGCTTTCTTT. Its protein product is CASSQVSPLVTEAFF.

This sequence joins TRBV7-8 and TRBJ2-7; tentatively, D is TRBD2 (7 bases). The CDR3 totals 15 residues. Germline lookup yields CDR1 SGHVS and CDR2 FQNEAQ. V lost 1 base and J 0 bases, leaving 10 bases between the germline ends. This CDR3 is CASSLEGGASYEQYF. CDR3 in DNA: TGTGCCAGCAGCTTAGAGGGGGGGGCCTCCTACGAGCAGTACTTC.

The chain links TRBV29-1 to TRBJ2-5; a weak D match, TRBD1 (5 bases). CDR3 length: 15 residues. V lost 4 bases and J lost 4, with 19 bases in between. Germline V gene sequence: CDR1 SQVTM, CDR2 ANQGSEA. The CDR3 spells CSVAGHVQDGETQYF. DNA for the CDR3: TGCAGCGTTGCGGGCCACGTACAGGACGGAGAGACCCAGTACTTC.

The chain uses TRBV5-5 and TRBJ2-5, with D tentatively TRBD1 (5 bases). From germline, CDR1 is SGHKS and CDR2 YYEKEE (reference sequence). The CDR3 is made up of 14 amino acids. V lost 1 base and J lost 4, with 11 bases in between. CDR3 bases: TGTGCCAGCAGCTTGTTGGGCAGGGCAGAGACCCAGTACTTC. Encoded protein: CASSLLGRAETQYF.

The chain joins TRBV7-9 to TRBJ2-1; perhaps TRBD2 as D (6 bases). Trimming shortened V by 8 bases and J by 0 bases, and 14 bases separated the two germline ends. There are 15 residues in the CDR3. Germline V lookup: CDR1 SEHNR, CDR2 FQNEAQ (reference sequence). This CDR3 is CASGRQQVSYNEQFF. As DNA, the CDR3 is TGTGCCAGCGGGAGGCAGCAGGTCTCCTACAATGAGCAGTTCTTC.

The J gene is TRBJ2-7, the V gene TRBV7-8; D is possibly TRBD2 (5 bases). V was clipped by 5 bases and J by 2 bases, with 16 bases between them. The length of the CDR3 is 15 residues. The V gene's germline CDR1 is SGHVS and CDR2 FQNEAQ. CDR3 nucleotides: TGTGCCAGCAGCCGACCGAACCGAGGGACCTACGAGCAGTACTTC. Its translation is CASSRPNRGTYEQYF.

By its share, this clone is medium-sized. The rearrangement uses TRBV5-4 and TRBJ1-5, with D uncertain. The germline V gene has CDR1 SGHNT and CDR2 YYREEE (reference sequence). CDR3 length: 14 amino acids. Between the trimmed V and J ends, which lost 2 bases and 1 base, there was a span of 7 bases. The CDR3 nucleotides are TGTGCCAGCAGCTTCAGCGGGAGCAATCAGCCCCAGCATTTT. It specifies CASSFSGSNQPQHF. Based on the CDR3 plus reference TRBV5-4 and TRBJ1-5, the full variable domain is ETGVTQSPTHLIKTRGQQVTLRCSSQSGHNTVSWYQQALGQGPQFIFQYYREEENGRGNFPPRFSGLQFPNYSSELNVNALELDDSALYLCASSFSGSNQPQHFGDGTRLSIL.

The chain carries TRBV11-2 and TRBJ2-5; 12 bases line up with TRBD2. Germline CDR1 is SGHAT and CDR2 is FQNNGV. Trimming at V came to 1 base and at J to 3 bases, leaving 12 bases not matched to a gene. The CDR3 spans 19 residues. The CDR3 nucleotides read TGTGCCAGCAGCTTAGTAGGGGGGGCTAGCGGGAGGGCCAAAGAGACCCAGTACTTC. Amino acids: CASSLVGGASGRAKETQYF.

This rearrangement joins TRBV14 to TRBJ2-7; tentative D call: TRBD1 (6 bases). The CDR3 contains 15 residues. V lost 0 bases to trimming and J lost 1 base, with 10 bases between them. Germline V gives CDR1 SGHDN, CDR2 FVKESK. The CDR3 sequence: CASSQDDRTSYEQYF. The CDR3 DNA is TGTGCCAGCAGCCAAGATGACAGGACTTCCTACGAGCAGTACTTC.

The chain has TRBV5-4 and TRBJ2-3; D assignment may be TRBD1 or TRBD2 (6 bases each). The germline V and J ends were trimmed by 4 bases and 10 bases, with 13 bases remaining between them. The CDR3 is made up of 12 amino acids. Germline CDR1 SGHNT, CDR2 YYREEE (reference sequence). The CDR3 coding sequence is TGTGCCAGCAGCCTAGGGGGGTCGGCGCAGTATTTT. As protein: CASSLGGSAQYF.

The chain has TRBV11-2 and TRBJ2-1; perhaps D is TRBD1 or TRBD2 (6 bases each). Trimming removed 0 bases from V and 3 bases from J, with 12 bases in between. The length of the CDR3 is 16 residues. Germline CDR1 and CDR2: SGHAT and FQNNGV. CDR3 sequence reads: CASSLEARGGYNEQFF. The CDR3 region has the DNA TGTGCCAGCAGCTTAGAGGCCAGGGGAGGCTACAATGAGCAGTTCTTC.

In the case of this clone: A read error may produce the germline difference seen at one junction end. The gene calls are TRBV6-4 and TRBJ1-1; D unclear. CDR3 size: 15 residues. Germline V CDR1 and CDR2: MRHNA, SNTAGT. The DNA for the CDR3 is TGTGCCATCAGTGAGTCAAGGAGGGAGGAGACTGAAGCTTTCTTT. This sequence encodes CAISESRREETEAFF.

This sequence joins TRBV10-3 and TRBJ1-1; 9 nucleotides align to TRBD1. After removal of 2 bases from V and 6 bases from J, the junction contained 4 bases not matched to a gene. Germline CDR1 is ENHRY and CDR2 is SYGVKD. CDR3 length equals 14 residues. The CDR3, as DNA: TGTGCCATCAGTGAGCCTCGACAGGGGGCTGAAGCTTTCTTT. Its translation: CAISEPRQGAEAFF.

The J gene is TRBJ2-4, the V gene TRBV14; D may be TRBD1 (6 bases). The ends were cut back, 1 base at V and 0 bases at J, with 16 bases in the middle. Germline CDR1 reads SGHDN; CDR2 reads FVKESK. The CDR3 loop spans 18 amino acids. The CDR3 spells CASSQGYGTPLAKNIQYF. The CDR3 DNA reads TGTGCCAGCAGCCAAGGTTACGGGACACCTCTAGCCAAAAACATTCAGTACTTC.

V and J are TRBV5-1 and TRBJ2-7; 8 nucleotides line up with TRBD2. The V segment lost 3 bases and the J segment 4 bases; nucleotides outside the gene matches: 6. Germline lookup yields CDR1 SGHRS and CDR2 YFSETQ. The CDR3 length is 14 residues. The CDR3 here is CASSYGTRDYEQYF. As DNA, the CDR3 is TGCGCCAGCAGCTATGGGACTAGGGATTACGAGCAGTACTTC.

The rearrangement joins TRBV4-1 to TRBJ2-7; 7 positions agree with TRBD2. This CDR3 contains 14 residues. Germline V CDR1 and CDR2: MGHRA, YSYEKL. V shed 2 bases and J 6 bases; nucleotides not matched to a gene: 7. The DNA for the CDR3 is TGCGCCAGCAGCCAACAGGGAGGGATTTTCGAGCAGTACTTC. Its translation is CASSQQGGIFEQYF.

This chain's CDR3 is CASAGGGEDETQYF. The CDR3 DNA reads TGTGCCAGCGCCGGAGGGGGGGAGGATGAGACCCAGTACTTC. The chain carries TRBV9 and TRBJ2-5; D might be TRBD2 (7 bases). The CDR3 runs 14 residues. V was pared by 7 bases and J by 5 bases, with 18 bases between. Germline assignment: CDR1 SGDLS and CDR2 YYNGEE.